The T cell receptor beta chain described here comes from a study of lymphopenia after photon versus proton radiotherapy. Study outcomes and limitations: Oligoclonal CD8+ Temra expansion after nadir drove photon patients' diversity drop. Better survival with proton therapy was suggested as possible, not demonstrated.

As to this clone: What it recognizes is unknown.

The germline gives CDR1 MGHRA, CDR2 YSYEKL. With 4 bases clipped from V and 2 bases from J, the junction kept 2 bases outside the gene matches. The CDR3 runs 13 residues. TCRdb keeps only in-frame clones here, not all; method: immunoSEQ multiplex PCR. The table shows 65,000 to 75,000 clones, with around 87% occurring only once. Sequenced material: peripheral blood, taken from a patient treated with proton-based radiotherapy. The TCR sequence derives from a man at least 80 years old with esophageal cancer. The J gene is TRBJ2-7, the V gene TRBV4-1; TRBD1 matches at 7 bases. The CDR3 reads CASSPGQTYEQYF. Written as DNA, the CDR3 is TGCGCCAGCAGCCCGGGACAGACCTACGAGCAGTACTTC.